This TCR beta chain derives from a study of blood T cells in healthy people across ages. Overall study context: About one barcoded beta molecule per two T cells was captured by template switching. General study points: Any conclusive comparison of naive versus antigen-experienced cells was prevented by using unsorted PBMCs. There were more naive CD4+ cells and higher diversity in long-lived donors than in aged donors.

On this clonotype: The antigen is undetermined.

Whenever a sample was processed, at least 7 million PBMCs were isolated. Looked up from germline, CDR1 is DFQATT and CDR2 is SNEGSKA (reference sequence). With 1 base removed from V and 6 bases from J, the gap between germline ends came to 10 bases. The CDR3 consists of 13 residues. Then a second PCR, running about 6 to 12 cycles, was carried out with a sample-barcoded 5' primer and a J-beta primer mix. TCRdb reprocessed the 5' RACE reads with MiXCR, giving one entry per CDR3 protein. The table has about 830,000 distinct CDR3 sequences, around 68% seen once. The TCR comes from a young man in good health. J is TRBJ2-1 and V is TRBV20-1; D gene unclear. Sample: blood. The CDR3 is CSARGPPGNEQFF. The CDR3 region has the DNA TGCAGTGCTAGAGGTCCTCCTGGCAATGAGCAGTTCTTC.